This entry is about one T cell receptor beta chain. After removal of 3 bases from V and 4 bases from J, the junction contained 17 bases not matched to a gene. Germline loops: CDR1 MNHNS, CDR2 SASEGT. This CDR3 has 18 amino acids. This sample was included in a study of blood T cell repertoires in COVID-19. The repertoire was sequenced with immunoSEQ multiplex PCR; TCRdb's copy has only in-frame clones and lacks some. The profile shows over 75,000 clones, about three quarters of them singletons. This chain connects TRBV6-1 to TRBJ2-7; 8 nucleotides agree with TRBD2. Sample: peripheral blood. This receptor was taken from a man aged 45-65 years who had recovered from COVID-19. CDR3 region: CASSESGVAGLGSYEQYF. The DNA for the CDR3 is TGTGCCAGCAGTGAGTCAGGGGTAGCGGGGTTGGGTTCGTACGAGCAGTACTTC.